The clone carrying this T cell receptor (beta chain) was seen a few times. This sample is part of a study of T-cell reconstitution after alpha-beta-depleted transplantation in children. During its preparation, the TCRbeta library received unique molecular identifiers. TCRdb recomputed calls from the PCR reads with MiXCR, one row per CDR3 protein. The table has roughly 220,000 distinct CDR3 sequences, 9% to 10% seen once. Germline lookup yields CDR1 MGHDK and CDR2 SYGVNS. The CDR3 consists of 16 residues. The V gene end was trimmed by 6 bases and the J gene end by 7 bases; junction bases not matched to a gene: 14.

The sequencing used PBMCs from the stem cell graft donor, collected from the stem cell graft. The chain links TRBV25-1 to TRBJ2-2; TRBD2 matches 7 bases. This TCR derives from a human donor who donated a stem cell graft to a child with SCID. CDR3 in DNA: TGTGCCAGCAGGGGGGGGACCAGCAAAGGAAGCGGGGAGCTGTTTTTT. It yields the protein CASRGGTSKGSGELFF.